The next 21 T cell receptor beta chains were all read from a single sample in a study of OX40 agonist ivuxolimab in advanced cancers. Data came from immunoSEQ multiplex PCR; TCRdb stores just in-frame clones and leaves some out. The sample contains roughly 70,000 clones, approximately 78% of which appear only once. The material was CD4+ or CD8+ T cells sorted from blood, obtained in a trial of the OX40 agonist ivuxolimab. Receptor source: an adult with an advanced solid tumor such as melanoma, head and neck, liver or kidney cancer.

In DNA form, the CDR3 reads TGCGCCAGCAGCAATAATTTGGGACAGGCCTATGGCTACACCTTC. Its protein is CASSNNLGQAYGYTF. This sequence joins TRBV5-1 and TRBJ1-2; 8 bases line up with TRBD1. Trimming at V came to 4 bases and at J to 4 bases, leaving 9 bases not matched to a gene. There are 15 residues in the CDR3. The germline V gene encodes CDR1 SGHRS and CDR2 YFSETQ.

The chain links TRBV21-1 to TRBJ2-7; the table's D call, TRBD1, was not checked against the DNA. TRBV21-1 is described as a pseudogene. This CDR3 region has 16 residues. The DNA of the CDR3 is TGTGCCAGCAGCAAAGCTAAAGGACAGGGGGCCTACGAGCAGTACTTC. This encodes CASSKAKGQGAYEQYF.

This clone was observed many times. The gene calls are TRBV7-2 and TRBJ1-2; TRBD1 is a possible D gene (5 bases). The CDR3 extends over 14 amino acids. V shed 1 base and J shed 2 bases, with 8 bases lying between them. Germline CDR1 reads SGHTA; CDR2 reads FQGNSA. The CDR3 DNA reads TGTGCCAGCAGCTTAGGACAGAGCAACTATGGCTACACCTTC. It codes for CASSLGQSNYGYTF.

The chain combines TRBV4-2 with TRBJ2-7; 7 bases line up with TRBD2. CDR1 is LGHNA and CDR2 is YNFKEQ in the germline V gene. The CDR3 is 15 amino acids. Trimming took 0 bases from V and 2 from J; bases not matched to a gene: 4. In nucleotides, the CDR3 is TGTGCCAGCAGCCAAGATCTGCGGGGGACCTACGAGCAGTACTTC. Residues: CASSQDLRGTYEQYF.

The DNA of the CDR3 is TGTGCCAGTAGTTCGACAGGGTTAGATGAAGCTTTCTTT. As protein: CASSSTGLDEAFF. The J gene is TRBJ1-1, the V gene TRBV19; 7 bases are a match to TRBD1. V trimming: 5 bases; J trimming: 7 bases; junction bases outside the gene matches: 7. Per germline, CDR1 LNHDA and CDR2 SQIVND (reference sequence). This CDR3 comprises 13 residues.

V and J are TRBV7-2 and TRBJ2-7, with D tentatively TRBD1 or TRBD2 (6 bases each). The CDR3 runs to 15 residues. CDR1 SGHTA and CDR2 FQGNSA come from the germline V gene. Trimming left V 3 bases short and J 4 bases short, with 16 bases between. The CDR3, as DNA: TGTGCCAGCAGCTTCGATATGACAGGAGGGTACGAGCAGTACTTC. Translating it yields CASSFDMTGGYEQYF.

The rearrangement links TRBV25-1 to TRBJ1-3, with D uncertain. V was shortened by 8 bases and J by 0 bases, with 11 bases between the two germline ends. Germline V gene data show CDR1 as MGHDK and CDR2 as SYGVNS. This CDR3 spans 14 amino acids. The CDR3 loop is CASADGSSGNTIYF. The CDR3 DNA follows: TGTGCCAGCGCGGACGGGTCCTCTGGAAACACCATATATTTT.

The chain links TRBV29-1 to TRBJ1-1, with TRBD1 matching over 8 bases. This CDR3 is 20 amino acids long. Germline V CDR1 and CDR2: SQVTM, ANQGSEA. Losses at the gene ends were 5 bases for V and 1 base for J; bases not matched to a gene: 24. CDR3 nucleotides: TGCAGCGTTTTTTGGTTTGGGCAGGGGGCTACTCCCCACGGGAACACTGAAGCTTTCTTT. Encoded protein: CSVFWFGQGATPHGNTEAFF.

Written as DNA, the CDR3 is TGTGCCAGTAGTCTGGGGCACCTCTCTGGAAACACCATATATTTT. It specifies CASSLGHLSGNTIYF. The chain recombines TRBV19 with TRBJ1-3; tentatively, D is TRBD1 (5 bases). Trimming removed 5 bases from V and 0 bases from J, with 11 bases in between. Germline values: CDR1 LNHDA, CDR2 SQIVND (reference sequence). This CDR3 has 15 amino acids.

This chain connects TRBV19 to TRBJ2-3; possibly TRBD1 for D (5 bases). Trimming pared 3 bases from V and 3 bases from J, leaving 10 bases between. CDR3 length equals 14 residues. Germline V gene sequence: CDR1 LNHDA, CDR2 SQIVND (reference sequence). The CDR3 DNA is TGTGCCAGTAGTATGGGGCAGGGAACAGATACGCAGTATTTT. Encoded protein: CASSMGQGTDTQYF.

The sample holds a few counts of this clone. This chain uses TRBV9 with TRBJ1-5; D is unresolved. V was pared by 0 bases and J by 1 base, with 2 bases between. The CDR3 is 13 amino acids. Germline CDR1 and CDR2: SGDLS and YYNGEE. CDR3 in amino acids: CASSVASNQPQHF. The CDR3 region has the DNA TGTGCCAGCAGCGTAGCCAGCAATCAGCCCCAGCATTTT.

V usage is TRBV5-1 and J usage is TRBJ2-1; D unclear. Germline V lookup: CDR1 SGHRS, CDR2 YFSETQ. The CDR3 runs to 13 residues. The V gene lost 2 bases and the J gene lost 12 bases, with 15 bases spanning the gap. The CDR3 here is CASSLTPAIGQFF. For the CDR3, the DNA is TGCGCCAGCAGCTTAACTCCGGCAATTGGGCAGTTCTTC.

The CDR3, as DNA: TGCGCCAGCAACCAGGGACTAGCGGACCAAGAGACCCAGTACTTC. It yields the protein CASNQGLADQETQYF. This chain uses TRBV5-1 with TRBJ2-5, with 11 nucleotides matching TRBD2. The V gene's germline CDR1 is SGHRS and CDR2 YFSETQ. V was clipped by 6 bases and J by 0 bases; unmatched bases: 4. This CDR3 is 15 amino acids long. The full variable domain, rest sourced from reference TRBV5-1 and TRBJ2-5, is KAGVTQTPRYLIKTRGQQVTLSCSPISGHRSVSWYQQTPGQGLQFLFEYFSETQRNKGNFPGRFSGRQFSNSRSEMNVSTLELGDSALYLCASNQGLADQETQYFGPGTRLLVL.

The chain employs TRBV5-1 and TRBJ2-2; 8 positions agree with TRBD1. Germline V CDR1 and CDR2: SGHRS, YFSETQ. V gave up 4 bases and J gave up 5 bases; unmatched junction bases: 7. The CDR3 loop spans 15 amino acids. CDR3 bases: TGCGCCAGCAGCACCAGACAGGGGAGTACCGGGGAGCTGTTTTTT. The encoded protein is CASSTRQGSTGELFF.

The V call is TRBV5-4, the J call TRBJ1-1; 8 bases fit TRBD1. The trim removed 0 bases at V and 1 base at J, leaving 2 bases unmatched. The germline V gene has CDR1 SGHNT and CDR2 YYREEE (reference sequence). The CDR3 runs to 15 residues. This chain's CDR3 is CASSLADRGNTEAFF. Written as DNA, the CDR3 is TGTGCCAGCAGCTTGGCAGACAGGGGGAACACTGAAGCTTTCTTT.

This chain links TRBV30 with TRBJ2-3; D is undetermined. The CDR3 sequence is 11 residues long. V was shortened by 2 bases and J by 5 bases, with 5 bases between the two germline ends. Germline CDR1 reads GTSNPN; CDR2 reads SVGIG (reference sequence). The CDR3 region has the DNA TGTGCCTGGAGTCGTGGAGATACGCAGTATTTT. Its protein is CAWSRGDTQYF.

This chain uses TRBV18 with TRBJ1-1; D call uncertain. Germline assignment: CDR1 KGHSH and CDR2 LQKENI. Trimming removed 3 bases at V and 5 bases at J, with 10 bases between. CDR3 size: 13 residues. The CDR3 loop is CASSPSLETEAFF. The DNA of the CDR3 is TGTGCCAGCTCACCTTCACTTGAGACTGAAGCTTTCTTT.

V gene TRBV18 combines with J gene TRBJ1-3; D gene ambiguous. The V and J ends lost 2 bases and 0 bases respectively, with 8 bases between them. The CDR3 has 15 amino acids. Looked up from germline, CDR1 is KGHSH and CDR2 is LQKENI. CDR3 DNA sequence: TGTGCCAGCTCACCATGGGAGAGCTCTGGAAACACCATATATTTT. Amino acids: CASSPWESSGNTIYF. The full variable domain, with the rest looked up from reference TRBV18 and TRBJ1-3, is NAGVMQNPRHLVRRRGQEARLRCSPMKGHSHVYWYRQLPEEGLKFMVYLQKENIIDESGMPKERFSAEFPKEGPSILRIQQVVRGDSAAYFCASSPWESSGNTIYFGEGSWLTVV.

The chain has TRBV27 and TRBJ2-7; unclear D gene. This CDR3 comprises 14 residues. Deletions cut 0 bases from V and 1 base from J, with 7 bases between. The germline V gene encodes CDR1 MNHEY and CDR2 SMNVEV (reference sequence). DNA for the CDR3: TGTGCCAGCAGTTTATCCTGGGCATCCTACGAGCAGTACTTC. Protein product: CASSLSWASYEQYF.

The chain links TRBV14 to TRBJ2-7; D may be TRBD2 (6 bases). Germline V lookup: CDR1 SGHDN, CDR2 FVKESK. V was cut by 1 base and J by 4 bases, with 14 bases left in between. The length of the CDR3 is 15 residues. The CDR3 spells CASSQVQGGLYEQYF. CDR3 in DNA: TGTGCCAGCAGCCAAGTCCAGGGAGGATTGTACGAGCAGTACTTC.

The rearrangement uses TRBV5-1 and TRBJ2-5; D gene uncertain. Germline values: CDR1 SGHRS, CDR2 YFSETQ. This CDR3 is 14 amino acids long. Deletions cut 0 bases from V and 1 base from J, with 7 bases between. The CDR3 reads CASSLGRFQETQYF. Here the CDR3 DNA reads TGCGCCAGCAGCTTGGGCAGGTTCCAAGAGACCCAGTACTTC.